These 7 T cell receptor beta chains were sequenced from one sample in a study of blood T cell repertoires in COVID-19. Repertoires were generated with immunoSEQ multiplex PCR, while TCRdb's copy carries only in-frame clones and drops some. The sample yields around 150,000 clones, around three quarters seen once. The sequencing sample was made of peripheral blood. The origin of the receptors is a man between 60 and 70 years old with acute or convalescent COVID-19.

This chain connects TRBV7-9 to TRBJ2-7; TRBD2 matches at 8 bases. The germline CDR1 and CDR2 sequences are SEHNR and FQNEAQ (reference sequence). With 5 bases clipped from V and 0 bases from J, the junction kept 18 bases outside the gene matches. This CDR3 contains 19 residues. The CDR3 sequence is CASSDPVYSTSGSSYEQYF. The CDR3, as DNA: TGTGCCAGCAGCGACCCGGTCTATTCTACTAGCGGAAGCTCCTACGAGCAGTACTTC. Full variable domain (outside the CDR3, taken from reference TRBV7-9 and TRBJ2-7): DTGVSQNPRHKITKRGQNVTFRCDPISEHNRLYWYRQTLGQGPEFLTYFQNEAQLEKSRLLSDRFSAERPKGSFSTLEIQRTEQGDSAMYLCASSDPVYSTSGSSYEQYFGPGTRLTVT.

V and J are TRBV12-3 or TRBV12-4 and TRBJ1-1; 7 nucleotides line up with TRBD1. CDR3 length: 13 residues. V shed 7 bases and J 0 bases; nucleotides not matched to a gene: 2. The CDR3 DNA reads TGTGCCAGCAATACAGGGGTGAACACTGAAGCTTTCTTT. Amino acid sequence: CASNTGVNTEAFF.

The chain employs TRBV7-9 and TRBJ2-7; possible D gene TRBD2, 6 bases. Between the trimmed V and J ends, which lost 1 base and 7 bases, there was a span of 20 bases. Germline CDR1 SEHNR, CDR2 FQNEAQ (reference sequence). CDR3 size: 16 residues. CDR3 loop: CASSLGGGGRAGEQYF. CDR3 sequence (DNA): TGTGCCAGCAGCTTAGGGGGAGGAGGGAGAGCTGGAGAGCAGTACTTC.

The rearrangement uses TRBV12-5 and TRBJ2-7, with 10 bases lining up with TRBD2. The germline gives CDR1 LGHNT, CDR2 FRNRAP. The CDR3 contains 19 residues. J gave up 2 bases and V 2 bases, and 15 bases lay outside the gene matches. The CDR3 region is CASGLIQGVLAGGPYEQYF. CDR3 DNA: TGTGCTAGTGGTTTGATACAGGGAGTGTTAGCGGGAGGCCCCTACGAGCAGTACTTC.

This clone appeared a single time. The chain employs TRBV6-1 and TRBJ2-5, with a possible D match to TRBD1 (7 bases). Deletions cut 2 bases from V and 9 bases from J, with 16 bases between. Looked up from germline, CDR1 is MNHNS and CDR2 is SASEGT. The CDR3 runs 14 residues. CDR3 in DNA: TGTGCCAGCAGTGAACAGCTAGGGGGCGGGGCCCAGTACTTC. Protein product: CASSEQLGGGAQYF.

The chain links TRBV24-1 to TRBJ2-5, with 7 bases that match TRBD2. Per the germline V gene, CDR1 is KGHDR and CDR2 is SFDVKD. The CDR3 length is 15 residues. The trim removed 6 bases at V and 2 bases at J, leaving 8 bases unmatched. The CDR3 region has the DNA TGTGCCACCAGTCTCTGGGCAGCGGGGCAAGAGACCCAGTACTTC. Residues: CATSLWAAGQETQYF.

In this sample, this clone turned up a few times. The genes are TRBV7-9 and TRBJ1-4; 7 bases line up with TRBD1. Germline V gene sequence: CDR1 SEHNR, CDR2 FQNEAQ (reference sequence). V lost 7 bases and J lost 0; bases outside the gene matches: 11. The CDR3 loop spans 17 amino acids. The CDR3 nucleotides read TGTGCCAGCACCGTCAGGGGGAATCTTGCAACTAATGAAAAACTGTTTTTT. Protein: CASTVRGNLATNEKLFF.